The rows below give T cell receptor beta chains drawn from one sample of a study of T-cell memory formation after mild COVID-19. From the 5' RACE reads, TCRdb called clonotypes with MiXCR, one entry per CDR3 protein. The sample records about 350,000 distinct CDR3 sequences, roughly 15% being singletons. Specimen: PBMCs or a T cell subset sorted from them (not recorded which). The receptors were sampled from a man between 18 and 35 years old who had mild COVID-19 (a few samples of this study predate the infection). Cell type and time point are not known. Each CDR3 is given with its conserved first and last residue. The order of the fields is D gene, clone size, J gene, V gene, CDR3 protein, CDR3 DNA. The D gene is left open where the match is weak. Part of the rows lack a size; the others show once, few, many or a class for expanded clones.

D: TRBD1; size: NA; J: TRBJ2-1; V: TRBV6-5; CDR3: CASSSQGVGYNEQFF; DNA: TGTGCCAGCAGTTCGCAGGGGGTGGGCTACAATGAGCAGTTCTTC
D: TRBD2; size: few; J: TRBJ2-3; V: TRBV6-2/TRBV6-3; CDR3: CAIRRLAGGTDTQYF; DNA: TGTGCCATCCGCAGACTAGCGGGGGGCACAGATACGCAGTATTTT
D: TRBD2; size: few; J: TRBJ2-2; V: TRBV6-2/TRBV6-3; CDR3: CASSYWGLADTGELFF; DNA: TGTGCCAGCAGTTACTGGGGACTAGCCGACACCGGGGAGCTGTTTTTT
D: TRBD2; size: NA; J: TRBJ2-1; V: TRBV10-3; CDR3: CAISETSGWSAMGQFF; DNA: TGTGCCATCAGTGAGACTAGCGGGTGGTCCGCAATGGGGCAGTTCTTC
D: NA; size: few; J: TRBJ1-6; V: TRBV20-1; CDR3: CSARDHQAGNSPLHF; DNA: TGCAGTGCTAGAGATCATCAGGCGGGTAATTCACCCCTCCACTTT
D: NA; size: many; J: TRBJ2-3; V: TRBV19; CDR3: CASSTSLTDTQYF; DNA: TGTGCCAGTAGTACCAGCCTCACAGATACGCAGTATTTT
D: TRBD1; size: NA; J: TRBJ2-5; V: TRBV20-1; CDR3: CSARDRGKETQYF; DNA: TGCAGTGCAAGGGACAGGGGGAAAGAGACCCAGTACTTC
D: TRBD1; size: NA; J: TRBJ2-5; V: TRBV18; CDR3: CASSPVGQGETQYF; DNA: TGTGCCAGCTCACCAGTGGGACAGGGAGAGACCCAGTACTTC
D: NA; size: NA; J: TRBJ1-6; V: TRBV11-2; CDR3: CASREQEGGGSPLHF; DNA: TGTGCCAGCAGAGAGCAGGAGGGCGGCGGGTCACCCCTCCACTTT
D: NA; size: few; J: TRBJ2-5; V: TRBV12-3/TRBV12-4; CDR3: CASRITGFQETQYF; DNA: TGTGCCAGCAGAATCACAGGTTTTCAAGAGACCCAGTACTTC
D: NA; size: NA; J: TRBJ2-6; V: TRBV5-1; CDR3: CASSSGTSGANVLTF; DNA: TGCGCCAGCAGCTCCGGGACCTCTGGGGCCAACGTCCTGACTTTC
D: NA; size: few; J: TRBJ2-2; V: TRBV12-5; CDR3: CASGLVRGRNTGELFF; DNA: TGTGCTAGTGGTTTGGTACGGGGGCGGAACACCGGGGAGCTGTTTTTT
D: NA; size: NA; J: TRBJ2-1; V: TRBV27; CDR3: CASSAGFSRNEQFF; DNA: TGTGCCAGCAGTGCGGGATTCTCTCGGAATGAGCAGTTCTTC
D: NA; size: few; J: TRBJ1-2; V: TRBV7-6; CDR3: CASSPHRGASSYGYTF; DNA: TGTGCCAGCAGCCCCCATCGGGGGGCATCGAGCTATGGCTACACCTTC
D: NA; size: many; J: TRBJ2-3; V: TRBV4-2; CDR3: CASSGMRDTQYF; DNA: TGTGCCAGCAGCGGGATGAGGGATACGCAGTATTTT
D: TRBD2; size: NA; J: TRBJ2-5; V: TRBV5-1; CDR3: CASSTLGLAGQETQYF; DNA: TGCGCCAGCAGCACCCTAGGACTAGCGGGGCAAGAGACCCAGTACTTC
D: NA; size: NA; J: TRBJ2-1; V: TRBV3-1; CDR3: CASSQVWWAPHNEQFF; DNA: TGTGCCAGCAGCCAAGTGTGGTGGGCCCCCCACAATGAGCAGTTCTTC
D: NA; size: many; J: TRBJ2-3; V: TRBV29-1; CDR3: CSVETLLTDTQYF; DNA: TGCAGCGTTGAGACCCTACTCACAGATACGCAGTATTTT
D: TRBD2; size: few; J: TRBJ2-3; V: TRBV5-4; CDR3: CASSQRTSGGTDTQYF; DNA: TGTGCCAGCAGCCAACGGACTAGCGGGGGAACAGATACGCAGTATTTT
D: TRBD1; size: NA; J: TRBJ1-1; V: TRBV28; CDR3: CASSPLDRGRGNTEAFF; DNA: TGTGCCAGCAGCCCATTGGACAGGGGGCGCGGGAACACTGAAGCTTTCTTT
D: TRBD1; size: NA; J: TRBJ1-1; V: TRBV6-6; CDR3: CASNFRDRGVTEAFF; DNA: TGTGCCAGCAACTTCCGGGACAGGGGGGTCACTGAAGCTTTCTTT
D: NA; size: few; J: TRBJ2-5; V: TRBV7-9; CDR3: CASSPDRNNKAPQETQYF; DNA: TGTGCCAGCAGCCCAGACCGGAACAACAAAGCGCCCCAAGAGACCCAGTACTTC
D: NA; size: few; J: TRBJ1-5; V: TRBV7-2; CDR3: CASSYDGGRQPQHF; DNA: TGTGCCAGCAGCTACGATGGGGGCCGGCAGCCCCAGCATTTT